The 19 T cell receptor beta chains presented below share a single source sample, sequenced in a study of blood T cell repertoires in COVID-19. Assay used: immunoSEQ multiplex PCR; TCRdb lists only in-frame clones, some missing. In the table there are about 500,000 clones, approximately 86% of which are singletons. Material for sequencing was PBMCs or T cells enriched from blood (not recorded which). The receptors here all came from a woman aged 18-29 years who had recovered from COVID-19.

This clone has just a few counts. V usage is TRBV5-4 and J usage is TRBJ1-2; 8 bases align to TRBD1. After removal of 4 bases from V and 12 bases from J, the junction contained 20 bases not matched to a gene. Germline assignment: CDR1 SGHNT and CDR2 YYREEE (reference sequence). The CDR3 totals 16 residues. CDR3 residues: CASSNPGQGEKLYHTF. CDR3 nucleotide sequence: TGTGCCAGCAGCAACCCCGGACAGGGCGAAAAACTTTATCACACCTTC.

The chain couples TRBV4-1 to TRBJ1-6; TRBD1 might be the D (6 bases). This CDR3 spans 15 amino acids. CDR1 is MGHRA and CDR2 is YSYEKL in the germline V gene. V lost 1 base and J 7 bases, leaving 11 bases between the germline ends. The CDR3 DNA sequence: TGCGCCAGCAGCCAAGTGGGGGCGGTAAATTCACCCCTCCACTTT. This gives the protein CASSQVGAVNSPLHF.

The chain has TRBV1 and TRBJ2-5; the DNA was not compared with TRBD2, the D call given in the table. TRBV1 is a pseudogene. The CDR3 covers 16 residues. For the CDR3, the DNA is TGCACCAGCAGCCAAGAAAAGGAAGCTAGCCAAGAGACCCAGTACTTC. It translates to CTSSQEKEASQETQYF.

This clone has just a few counts. The CDR3 DNA reads as TGTGCCAGCAGCCCGGGTAGAGGATACGAGCAGTACTTC. Its translation is CASSPGRGYEQYF. The chain combines TRBV7-2 with TRBJ2-7; D is ambiguous. Trimming took off 5 bases at V and 4 bases at J, with 12 bases between the two ends. This CDR3 spans 13 amino acids. Per the germline V gene, CDR1 is SGHTA and CDR2 is FQGNSA. Drawing the rest from reference TRBV7-2 and TRBJ2-7, the complete variable domain is GAGVSQSPSNKVTEKGKDVELRCDPISGHTALYWYRQSLGQGLEFLIYFQGNSAPDKSGLPSDRFSAERTGGSVSTLTIQRTQQEDSAVYLCASSPGRGYEQYFGPGTRLTVT.

This clone has just one count. The chain uses TRBV7-3 and TRBJ2-1; 8 nucleotides align to TRBD1. Germline CDR1 is SGHTA and CDR2 is FQGTGA. Germline trimming cut 5 bases from V and 10 bases from J; bases unmatched to any gene: 10. The CDR3 has 14 amino acids. CDR3 protein: CASSPRTGFGEQFF. CDR3 nucleotide sequence: TGTGCCAGCAGCCCCCGGACAGGGTTCGGAGAGCAGTTCTTC.

Comments on this clone: Other DNA sequences in this specimen translate into the identical CDR3. The chain is built from TRBV12-5 and TRBJ1-1, with a weak D call TRBD1 (5 bases). The V and J ends lost 3 bases and 1 base respectively, with 9 bases between them. The CDR3 is 14 amino acids. Germline CDR1 LGHNT, CDR2 FRNRAP. The CDR3 loop is CASGFGTGNTEAFF. The CDR3 region has the DNA TGTGCTAGTGGTTTCGGAACAGGGAACACTGAAGCTTTCTTT. Full variable domain (remainder filled in from reference TRBV12-5 and TRBJ1-1): DARVTQTPRHKVTEMGQEVTMRCQPILGHNTVFWYRQTMMQGLELLAYFRNRAPLDDSGMPKDRFSAEMPDATLATLKIQPSEPRDSAVYFCASGFGTGNTEAFFGQGTRLTVV.

CDR3 sequence: CASHNRGSNQPQHF. In DNA form, the CDR3 reads TGTGCCAGCCATAACAGGGGCTCCAATCAGCCCCAGCATTTT. This chain links TRBV28 with TRBJ1-5; 7 bases are shared with TRBD1. Trimming took 8 bases from V and 3 from J; bases not matched to a gene: 7. The germline V gene has CDR1 MDHEN and CDR2 SYDVKM. This CDR3 comprises 14 residues. The whole variable domain, remainder taken from reference TRBV28 and TRBJ1-5, is DVKVTQSSRYLVKRTGEKVFLECVQDMDHENMFWYRQDPGLGLRLIYFSYDVKMKEKGDIPEGYSVSREKKERFSLILESASTNQTSMYLCASHNRGSNQPQHFGDGTRLSIL.

This chain joins TRBV28 and TRBJ2-5, with D possibly matching TRBD2 (6 bases). V was cut by 8 bases and J by 5 bases, with 15 bases left in between. The germline V gene encodes CDR1 MDHEN and CDR2 SYDVKM. The CDR3 runs to 13 residues. CDR3: CASVTGEGETQYF. The CDR3, as DNA: TGTGCCAGCGTAACGGGGGAAGGGGAGACCCAGTACTTC.

This chain connects TRBV2 to TRBJ1-1; 8 bases agree with TRBD1. This CDR3 contains 13 residues. The trim removed 2 bases at V and 10 bases at J, leaving 6 bases unmatched. CDR1 is SNHLY, CDR2 FYNNEI, per germline. CDR3 DNA: TGTGCCAGCAGTGAAATGTGGACAGGGAGAGCTTTCTTT. This sequence encodes CASSEMWTGRAFF. The variable domain in full, completed from reference TRBV2 and TRBJ1-1, reads EPEVTQTPSHQVTQMGQEVILRCVPISNHLYFYWYRQILGQKVEFLVSFYNNEISEKSEIFDDQFSVERPDGSNFTLKIRSTKLEDSAMYFCASSEMWTGRAFFGQGTRLTVV.

The sample holds one count of this clone. The genes are TRBV5-5 and TRBJ1-1; D is possibly TRBD1 (6 bases). The CDR3 totals 13 residues. CDR1 is SGHKS, CDR2 YYEKEE, per germline (reference sequence). Deletions cut 4 bases from V and 4 bases from J, with 11 bases between. DNA for the CDR3: TGTGCCAGCAGCCTGGGACATTTCACTGAAGCTTTCTTT. Residues: CASSLGHFTEAFF.

The chain employs TRBV25-1 and TRBJ2-2; a possible D gene is TRBD1 (7 bases). The V end was cut by 2 bases, the J end by 6 bases, with 13 bases between. CDR1 is MGHDK and CDR2 is SYGVNS in the germline V gene. The CDR3 is made up of 15 amino acids. The CDR3 here is CASSEVGGGSGELFF. CDR3 sequence (DNA): TGTGCCAGCAGTGAAGTCGGAGGGGGCTCCGGGGAGCTGTTTTTT.

The gene calls are TRBV28 and TRBJ1-1; D is unresolved. The germline V gene has CDR1 MDHEN and CDR2 SYDVKM. V was trimmed by 3 bases and J by 5 bases, leaving 13 bases between them. This CDR3 region has 14 residues. CDR3 coding DNA: TGTGCCAGCAGTTTTTCGGGGAGTGGAACTGAAGCTTTCTTT. Its protein product is CASSFSGSGTEAFF.

V gene TRBV4-1 combines with J gene TRBJ1-2; TRBD1 matches 8 bases. The CDR3 is 15 residues long. The trim removed 0 bases at V and 2 bases at J, leaving 2 bases unmatched. Germline CDR1 reads MGHRA; CDR2 reads YSYEKL. The CDR3 sequence is CASSQEQGANYGYTF. The CDR3 DNA reads TGCGCCAGCAGCCAAGAGCAGGGGGCGAACTATGGCTACACCTTC.

The chain carries TRBV7-2 and TRBJ1-1, with D perhaps TRBD1 (6 bases). The germline V gene has CDR1 SGHTA and CDR2 FQGNSA. V lost 2 bases and J 0 bases, leaving 10 bases between the germline ends. The CDR3 sequence is 15 residues long. For the CDR3, the DNA is TGTGCCAGCAGCTTACCACAGGGCGTGAACACTGAAGCTTTCTTT. It specifies CASSLPQGVNTEAFF.

This chain joins TRBV28 and TRBJ1-6, with TRBD1 as a possible D gene (6 bases). V lost 4 bases and J lost 13, with 20 bases in between. Germline loops: CDR1 MDHEN, CDR2 SYDVKM. The CDR3 is 15 residues long. In nucleotides, the CDR3 is TGTGCCAGCAGTTCCCTTGGTAGGGGGAAGGATCCCCTCCACTTT. As protein: CASSSLGRGKDPLHF.

This clone is a singleton in its sample. The rearrangement uses TRBV29-1 and TRBJ2-7; TRBD1 matches 8 bases. The trim removed 7 bases at V and 3 bases at J, leaving 14 bases unmatched. There are 15 residues in the CDR3. The germline gives CDR1 SQVTM, CDR2 ANQGSEA. In DNA form, the CDR3 reads TGCAGCGCCTCCATCGGACAGGGCGAATTCTACGAGCAGTACTTC. This translates into CSASIGQGEFYEQYF.

This chain joins TRBV6-6 and TRBJ1-5, with TRBD1 matching 8 bases. The junction had 7 bases not matched to a gene; V was cut back by 6 bases and J by 6 bases. The germline V gene encodes CDR1 MNHNY and CDR2 SVGAGI (reference sequence). CDR3 length: 14 amino acids. CDR3 loop: CASRPGQVSQPQHF. CDR3 nucleotides: TGTGCCAGCAGGCCGGGACAGGTGAGTCAGCCCCAGCATTTT.

J is TRBJ1-1 and V is TRBV14; 7 nucleotides match TRBD1. V trimming: 6 bases; J trimming: 2 bases; junction bases outside the gene matches: 9. This CDR3 comprises 15 residues. Germline V gene sequence: CDR1 SGHDN, CDR2 FVKESK. The CDR3 loop reads CASSRSDRVNTEAFF. DNA for the CDR3: TGTGCCAGCAGTCGGAGTGACAGGGTAAACACTGAAGCTTTCTTT.

The CDR3 sequence is CASSLPGQLSPLHF. Here the CDR3 DNA reads TGTGCCAGCAGCTTACCGGGACAGCTTTCACCCCTCCACTTT. The gene calls are TRBV7-9 and TRBJ1-6; 7 bases line up with TRBD1. This CDR3 has 14 residues. CDR1 and CDR2 (germline): SEHNR, FQNEAQ (reference sequence). V lost 2 bases, J lost 9 bases, and 4 bases stayed unmatched.